The rows below give T cell receptor beta chains drawn from one sample of a study of preoperative IRX-2 immunotherapy in early breast cancer. The repertoire was sequenced with immunoSEQ multiplex PCR; TCRdb's copy has only in-frame clones and lacks some. Of about 98,000 clones in the sample, more than 80% were seen once. The input for sequencing was tumor tissue, taken after IRX-2 immunotherapy. These receptors were collected from a human donor with breast cancer. The CDR3 runs from the conserved cysteine through the conserved F or W. D genes are given only for firm matches. Size is stated for part of the rows, as once, few or many counts, or as a class when the clone is expanded.

cdr3_aa: CASSLTNQPQHF; cdr3_nt: TGTGCCAGCAGCCTAACAAATCAGCCCCAGCATTTT; clone_size: -; j_call: TRBJ1-5; d_call: -; v_call: TRBV14
cdr3_aa: CASSSGRGRASPEQFF; cdr3_nt: TGTGCCAGTAGTAGTGGGCGCGGGAGGGCCTCCCCTGAGCAGTTCTTC; clone_size: -; j_call: TRBJ2-1; d_call: TRBD2; v_call: TRBV19
cdr3_aa: CASSYSRSGANVLTF; cdr3_nt: TGTGCCAGCAGTTACTCTCGTTCTGGGGCCAACGTCCTGACTTTC; clone_size: once; j_call: TRBJ2-6; d_call: -; v_call: TRBV6-8
cdr3_aa: CSVDAVRGLANYGYTF; cdr3_nt: TGCAGCGTTGATGCCGTACGGGGACTCGCTAACTATGGCTACACCTTC; clone_size: -; j_call: TRBJ1-2; d_call: -; v_call: TRBV29-1
cdr3_aa: CASSLRTSPQETQYF; cdr3_nt: TGTGCCAGCAGCTTAAGGACTAGCCCCCAAGAGACCCAGTACTTC; clone_size: few; j_call: TRBJ2-5; d_call: TRBD2; v_call: TRBV11-3
cdr3_aa: CASSSFPEKRAGELFF; cdr3_nt: TGTGCCAGCAGTAGCTTTCCGGAGAAACGGGCCGGGGAGCTGTTTTTT; clone_size: -; j_call: TRBJ2-2; d_call: -; v_call: TRBV28
cdr3_aa: CASSEETYLAGGTYEQYF; cdr3_nt: TGTGCCAGCAGTGAAGAGACTTACCTAGCGGGGGGAACCTACGAGCAGTACTTC; clone_size: once; j_call: TRBJ2-7; d_call: TRBD2; v_call: TRBV2
cdr3_aa: CASSREMSNQPQHF; cdr3_nt: TGTGCCAGCAGCAGGGAAATGAGCAATCAGCCCCAGCATTTT; clone_size: once; j_call: TRBJ1-5; d_call: -; v_call: TRBV6-7
cdr3_aa: CASTRGHTEAFF; cdr3_nt: TGTGCCAGCACGAGGGGGCATACTGAAGCTTTCTTT; clone_size: -; j_call: TRBJ1-1; d_call: TRBD1; v_call: TRBV6-8
cdr3_aa: CATSRDLRVGGVETQYF; cdr3_nt: TGTGCCACCAGCAGAGATTTGCGCGTCGGAGGGGTAGAGACCCAGTACTTC; clone_size: -; j_call: TRBJ2-5; d_call: -; v_call: TRBV15
cdr3_aa: CAWSAGGTANTEAFF; cdr3_nt: TGTGCCTGGAGTGCGGGCGGGACGGCGAACACTGAAGCTTTCTTT; clone_size: few; j_call: TRBJ1-1; d_call: -; v_call: TRBV30